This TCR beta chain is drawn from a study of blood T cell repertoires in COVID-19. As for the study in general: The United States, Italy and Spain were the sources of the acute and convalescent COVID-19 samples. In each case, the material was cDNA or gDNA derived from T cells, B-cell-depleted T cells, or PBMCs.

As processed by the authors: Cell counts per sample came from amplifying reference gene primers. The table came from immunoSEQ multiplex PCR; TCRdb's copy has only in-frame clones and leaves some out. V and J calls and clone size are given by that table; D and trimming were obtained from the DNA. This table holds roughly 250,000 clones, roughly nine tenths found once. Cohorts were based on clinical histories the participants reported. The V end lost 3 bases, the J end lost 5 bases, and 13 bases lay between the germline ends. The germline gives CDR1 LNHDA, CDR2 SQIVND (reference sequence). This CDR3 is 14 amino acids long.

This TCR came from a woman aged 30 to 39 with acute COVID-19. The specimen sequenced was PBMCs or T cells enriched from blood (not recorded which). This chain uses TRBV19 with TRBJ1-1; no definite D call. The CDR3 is CASSIRDGGTEAFF. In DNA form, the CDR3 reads TGTGCCAGTAGTATTCGCGACGGCGGAACTGAAGCTTTCTTT.